These 25 T cell receptor beta chains share one sample of origin, sequenced in a study of PD-1 blockade in classical Hodgkin lymphoma. Using immunoSEQ multiplex PCR, the repertoire was profiled, and TCRdb retains in-frame clones only, with some absent. The table lists 6,500 to 7,500 clones, about four fifths of them singletons. After autologous stem cell transplantation all patients relapsed, and prior brentuximab vedotin exposure differed between cohorts. The source was peripheral blood mononuclear cells (PBMCs), collected before the second cycle of nivolumab. Receptors were obtained from a human donor with classical Hodgkin lymphoma.

The chain joins TRBV7-8 to TRBJ2-7; perhaps TRBD2 as D (5 bases). The germline V gene has CDR1 SGHVS and CDR2 FQNEAQ. The CDR3 length is 14 residues. V was trimmed by 7 bases and J by 2 bases, leaving 15 bases between them. Written as DNA, the CDR3 is TGTGCCAGCACCCGCAGGTCGAGGGCCTACGAGCAGTACTTC. This encodes CASTRRSRAYEQYF.

The chain combines TRBV11-3 with TRBJ2-3; tentative D call: TRBD2 (5 bases). The V and J ends lost 0 bases and 0 bases respectively, with 7 bases between them. CDR3 length: 15 amino acids. The germline V gene encodes CDR1 SGHNT and CDR2 YENEEA. The CDR3 loop reads CASSLDGSSTDTQYF. The CDR3 coding sequence is TGTGCCAGCAGCTTAGATGGGAGTAGCACAGATACGCAGTATTTT.

The J gene is TRBJ1-4, the V gene TRBV5-6, with TRBD1 matching 7 bases. Trimming at V came to 4 bases and at J to 7 bases, leaving 16 bases not matched to a gene. The CDR3 covers 17 residues. CDR1 and CDR2 from the germline V gene are SGHDT and YYEEEE. The CDR3 reads CASSPSRQGGLGEKLFF. CDR3 nucleotides: TGTGCCAGCAGCCCTTCGAGACAGGGCGGTTTGGGTGAAAAACTGTTTTTT.

This sequence joins TRBV20-1 and TRBJ2-7; 7 nucleotides align to TRBD1. V gave up 6 bases and J gave up 8 bases; unmatched junction bases: 7. The CDR3 length is 11 residues. CDR1 is DFQATT and CDR2 is SNEGSKA in the germline V gene (reference sequence). This CDR3 reads CSARDRDKQYF. CDR3 DNA: TGCAGTGCCCGCGACAGGGACAAGCAGTACTTC.

The rearrangement joins TRBV6-4 to TRBJ1-2; 8 nucleotides agree with TRBD1. CDR1 and CDR2 from the germline V gene are MRHNA and SNTAGT. The ends lost 6 bases at V and 2 bases at J; junction bases unmatched: 5. This CDR3 is built from 14 residues. CDR3 residues: CASSPTGANYGYTF. DNA for the CDR3: TGTGCCAGCAGCCCGACAGGGGCCAACTATGGCTACACCTTC.

This clone was seen only once. This chain links TRBV19 with TRBJ2-7; no clear D gene. The germline V and J ends were trimmed by 5 bases and 0 bases, with 11 bases remaining between them. This CDR3 spans 14 amino acids. CDR1 is LNHDA, CDR2 SQIVND, per germline (reference sequence). In DNA, the CDR3 is TGTGCCAGTAGTTATGGCGGAAGCTCCTACGAGCAGTACTTC. Its translation: CASSYGGSSYEQYF.

V usage is TRBV4-1 and J usage is TRBJ2-2; weak D call: TRBD1 (6 bases). Germline V gene sequence: CDR1 MGHRA, CDR2 YSYEKL. There are 16 residues in the CDR3. Deletions cut 4 bases from V and 5 bases from J, with 17 bases between. The CDR3 region is CASSPTGTMKTGELFF. As DNA, the CDR3 is TGCGCCAGCAGCCCAACCGGGACAATGAAGACCGGGGAGCTGTTTTTT.

The chain combines TRBV9 with TRBJ1-2; the D gene is possibly TRBD1 (6 bases). This CDR3 has 13 residues. CDR1 and CDR2 (germline): SGDLS, YYNGEE. V lost 4 bases and J 7 bases, leaving 14 bases between the germline ends. The CDR3 nucleotides read TGTGCCAGCAGCAAACAGGGTCGGGGTGGCTACACCTTC. Its protein product is CASSKQGRGGYTF.

The V gene is TRBV15, the J gene TRBJ1-2; D gene ambiguous. V was clipped by 0 bases and J by 7 bases, with 9 bases between them. This CDR3 spans 13 amino acids. Germline values: CDR1 LNHNV, CDR2 YYDKDF (reference sequence). The CDR3 DNA sequence: TGTGCCACCAGCAGAGAGGAGGGAGTTGGCTACACCTTC. This encodes CATSREEGVGYTF.

V usage is TRBV9 and J usage is TRBJ2-1; no firm D call. The germline V and J ends were trimmed by 4 bases and 9 bases, with 11 bases remaining between them. The CDR3 runs to 12 residues. The germline gives CDR1 SGDLS, CDR2 YYNGEE. Written as DNA, the CDR3 is TGTGCCAGCAGCCCCCAGGAGACTGAGCAGTTCTTC. Translating it yields CASSPQETEQFF.

The chain links TRBV27 to TRBJ2-1, with D perhaps matching TRBD2 (6 bases). Trimming cost V 5 bases and J 9 bases, with 17 bases left between them. There are 14 residues in the CDR3. The germline gives CDR1 MNHEY, CDR2 SMNVEV (reference sequence). Here the CDR3 reads CASSLGPLRGEQFF. As DNA, the CDR3 is TGTGCCAGCAGTCTCGGTCCCCTGCGGGGTGAGCAGTTCTTC.

This chain joins TRBV28 and TRBJ2-5; TRBD2 matches 9 bases. In germline, CDR1 is MDHEN, CDR2 SYDVKM. This CDR3 region has 16 residues. V shed 0 bases, J shed 2 bases, and the junction held 4 bases outside the gene matches. In nucleotides, the CDR3 is TGTGCCAGCAGTTTATGGGCGGGGGGGATTCAAGAGACCCAGTACTTC. It specifies CASSLWAGGIQETQYF.

A single count supports this clone. The chain carries TRBV11-3 and TRBJ2-2; no clear D gene. V was cut by 0 bases and J by 1 base, with 21 bases left in between. The CDR3 sequence is 20 residues long. The V gene's germline CDR1 is SGHNT and CDR2 YENEEA. The CDR3 region is CASSLEVGQPNVMNTGELFF. For the CDR3, the DNA is TGTGCCAGCAGCTTAGAGGTTGGGCAGCCGAACGTGATGAACACCGGGGAGCTGTTTTTT.

The chain couples TRBV5-1 to TRBJ2-3, with 12 bases aligning to TRBD2. The germline V gene has CDR1 SGHRS and CDR2 YFSETQ. The CDR3 totals 18 residues. V gave up 3 bases and J gave up 0 bases; unmatched junction bases: 8. In DNA, the CDR3 is TGCGCCAGCAGCTGGGGACTAGCGGGCACCTCTAGCACAGATACGCAGTATTTT. It specifies CASSWGLAGTSSTDTQYF.

The V gene is TRBV5-6, the J gene TRBJ2-3; maybe TRBD2 (5 bases). The germline V gene has CDR1 SGHDT and CDR2 YYEEEE. The CDR3 is 17 residues long. Trimming left V 4 bases short and J 0 bases short, with 18 bases between. DNA for the CDR3: TGTGCCAGCAGCGCTTCGACGGCCGGACTCAGCACAGATACGCAGTATTTT. Translating it yields CASSASTAGLSTDTQYF.

The chain uses TRBV5-1 and TRBJ2-5; 9 bases fit TRBD1. The CDR3 spans 14 residues. The V gene's germline CDR1 is SGHRS and CDR2 YFSETQ. V lost 3 bases to trimming and J lost 5 bases; unmatched junction nucleotides: 5. The CDR3 region has the DNA TGCGCCAGCAGCTCCGGGACAGGGAGGGAGACCCAGTACTTC. This codes for CASSSGTGRETQYF. The full variable domain, its missing parts supplied by reference TRBV5-1 and TRBJ2-5, is KAGVTQTPRYLIKTRGQQVTLSCSPISGHRSVSWYQQTPGQGLQFLFEYFSETQRNKGNFPGRFSGRQFSNSRSEMNVSTLELGDSALYLCASSSGTGRETQYFGPGTRLLVL.

The J gene is TRBJ2-3, the V gene TRBV6-5, with D tentatively TRBD2 (6 bases). CDR3 length: 14 amino acids. Germline V gene data show CDR1 as MNHEY and CDR2 as SVGAGI. V gave up 2 bases and J gave up 4 bases, with 10 bases separating them. The CDR3 sequence is CASSYEEGPDTQYF. In DNA, the CDR3 is TGTGCCAGCAGTTACGAGGAGGGCCCAGATACGCAGTATTTT.

V usage is TRBV6-1 and J usage is TRBJ2-5, with D hard to call. This CDR3 contains 14 residues. Deletions cut 6 bases from V and 2 bases from J, with 13 bases between. CDR1 and CDR2 from the germline V gene are MNHNS and SASEGT. The CDR3 bases are TGTGCCAGCAGCGATGAATTCCCTCAAGAGACCCAGTACTTC. This codes for CASSDEFPQETQYF.

This chain connects TRBV27 to TRBJ1-4; 7 bases line up with TRBD1. With 0 bases clipped from V and 1 base from J, the junction kept 2 bases outside the gene matches. This CDR3 has 16 amino acids. Germline loops: CDR1 MNHEY, CDR2 SMNVEV (reference sequence). The CDR3 is CASSLSRDRTNEKLFF. As DNA, the CDR3 is TGTGCCAGCAGTTTATCCAGGGACAGAACTAATGAAAAACTGTTTTTT. The whole variable domain, filled in from reference TRBV27 and TRBJ1-4, reads EAQVTQNPRYLITVTGKKLTVTCSQNMNHEYMSWYRQDPGLGLRQIYYSMNVEVTDKGDVPEGYKVSRKEKRNFPLILESPSPNQTSLYFCASSLSRDRTNEKLFFGSGTQLSVL.

J is TRBJ2-3 and V is TRBV29-1; D remains ambiguous. Trimming removed 2 bases at V and 0 bases at J, with 12 bases between. This CDR3 contains 15 residues. Germline V gives CDR1 SQVTM, CDR2 ANQGSEA. CDR3 protein: CSVEITATSTDTQYF. CDR3 bases: TGCAGCGTTGAAATTACAGCCACTAGCACAGATACGCAGTATTTT.

This chain links TRBV19 with TRBJ2-3; 8 bases agree with TRBD1. The CDR3 runs to 17 residues. Germline CDR1 LNHDA, CDR2 SQIVND (reference sequence). Germline trimming cut 2 bases from V and 2 bases from J; bases unmatched to any gene: 9. The CDR3 region is CASSIMAGGFPTDTQYF. CDR3 DNA: TGTGCCAGTAGTATAATGGCAGGGGGCTTTCCCACAGATACGCAGTATTTT. The complete variable domain, with remaining parts taken from reference TRBV19 and TRBJ2-3, reads DGGITQSPKYLFRKEGQNVTLSCEQNLNHDAMYWYRQDPGQGLRLIYYSQIVNDFQKGDIAEGYSVSREKKESFPLTVTSAQKNPTAFYLCASSIMAGGFPTDTQYFGPGTRLTVL.

V and J are TRBV28 and TRBJ1-1; D not certain. Trimming stripped 2 bases from V and 7 bases from J, with 14 bases between. Germline V gene data show CDR1 as MDHEN and CDR2 as SYDVKM. The CDR3 has 14 residues. Written as DNA, the CDR3 is TGTGCCAGCAGTTTACCCGGAGCGTTTAGTGAAGCTTTCTTT. Encoded protein: CASSLPGAFSEAFF. The whole variable domain, filled in from reference TRBV28 and TRBJ1-1, reads DVKVTQSSRYLVKRTGEKVFLECVQDMDHENMFWYRQDPGLGLRLIYFSYDVKMKEKGDIPEGYSVSREKKERFSLILESASTNQTSMYLCASSLPGAFSEAFFGQGTRLTVV.

The chain recombines TRBV10-3 with TRBJ2-7; 11 nucleotides match TRBD2. The V and J ends lost 6 bases and 7 bases, in that order; junction bases with no gene match: 11. Per germline, CDR1 ENHRY and CDR2 SYGVKD. The CDR3 covers 15 residues. The DNA of the CDR3 is TGTGCCATCAGCGATTTAGCGGGGGGGTCTCTTGAGCAGTACTTC. Its protein product is CAISDLAGGSLEQYF.

The V and J genes are TRBV27 and TRBJ2-5; a possible D gene is TRBD1 (6 bases). Trimming shortened V by 4 bases and J by 4 bases, and 19 bases separated the two germline ends. This CDR3 contains 16 residues. Germline values: CDR1 MNHEY, CDR2 SMNVEV (reference sequence). The CDR3 sequence: CASSSLTPRGGETQYF. The DNA for the CDR3 is TGTGCCAGCAGTTCCCTTACGCCCAGGGGCGGAGAGACCCAGTACTTC.

The DNA for the CDR3 is TGTGCCAGTAGTATAGATCATATTGGGGTTTACACTGAAGCTTTCTTT. Amino acids: CASSIDHIGVYTEAFF. This rearrangement joins TRBV19 to TRBJ1-1; no reliable D call. The V gene lost 0 bases and the J gene lost 3 bases, with 14 bases spanning the gap. CDR1 LNHDA and CDR2 SQIVND come from the germline V gene (reference sequence). There are 16 residues in the CDR3.